This TCR beta chain was obtained from a study of CD8 T cells in ankylosing spondylitis. Whole-study results and caveats: In peripheral blood, disease-linked CD8+ clones occurred at relatively low frequencies. Disease-linked clones reportedly showed significant enrichment in matched ankylosing spondylitis synovial fluid. What seemed typical of ankylosing spondylitis blood was a TCR beta motif built from eight highly homologous variants.

This clonotype was seen more than once but under ten times. The target antigen is unknown. For TCR beta, libraries came from quantitative 5'-RACE with molecular barcodes. In TCRdb, the 5' RACE reads were re-called with MiXCR into one record per CDR3 protein. The repertoire holds 750,000 to 850,000 distinct CDR3 sequences, with approximately 12% as singletons. Input material: blood, either unsorted or a sorted T cell fraction (not recorded which). The TCR sequence derives from a male donor with ankylosing spondylitis.

The CDR3 region is CASSFSDFGTDTQYF. CDR3 bases: TGTGCCAGCAGCTTCTCGGATTTTGGCACAGATACGCAGTATTTT. The rearrangement joins TRBV7-9 to TRBJ2-3; D remains ambiguous. This CDR3 is 15 amino acids long. Trimming cost V 3 bases and J 1 base, with 11 bases left between them. Germline CDR1 is SEHNR and CDR2 is FQNEAQ (reference sequence).